This is a list of T cell receptor beta chains from one sample in a study of T cells in Graves' hyperthyroidism and ophthalmopathy. Each CDR3 protein is one row after TCRdb ran MiXCR on the multiplex PCR reads. The table records about 300,000 distinct CDR3 sequences, roughly an eighth of them present only once. Sequenced: blood. These receptors were collected from a woman in her thirties or forties with Graves' hyperthyroidism. Each CDR3 is given with its conserved first and last residue. The order of the fields is clone size, D gene, V gene, J gene, CDR3 DNA, CDR3 protein. A D gene is named only where the DNA matches it firmly. For some rows the clone size is stated as once, few or many, or as a class when expanded; others skip it.

clone size: -
D gene: TRBD2
V gene: TRBV5-8
J gene: TRBJ2-1
CDR3 DNA: TGTGCCAGCAGCTTGGCGGGTCTAGCGGGGCACAATGAGCAGTTCTTC
CDR3 protein: CASSLAGLAGHNEQFF

clone size: -
D gene: TRBD1
V gene: TRBV29-1
J gene: TRBJ2-7
CDR3 DNA: TGCAGCGTTGTAGGGACAGGGCACTACGAGCAGTACTTC
CDR3 protein: CSVVGTGHYEQYF

clone size: -
D gene: -
V gene: TRBV5-8
J gene: TRBJ2-5
CDR3 DNA: TGTGCCAGCCTGCGACTAGGAGGGGCTGAGACCCAGTACTTC
CDR3 protein: CASLRLGGAETQYF

clone size: many
D gene: TRBD2
V gene: TRBV12-3/TRBV12-4
J gene: TRBJ2-7
CDR3 DNA: TGTGCCAGCAGCCAGGGACTAGCGGAGAGTTACGAGCAGTACTTC
CDR3 protein: CASSQGLAESYEQYF

clone size: -
D gene: TRBD2
V gene: TRBV4-1
J gene: TRBJ2-2
CDR3 DNA: TGCGCCAGCAGCCAACCGGGACTAGCGGGAGGCGCAACCGGGGAGCTGTTTTTT
CDR3 protein: CASSQPGLAGGATGELFF

clone size: -
D gene: TRBD1
V gene: TRBV5-8
J gene: TRBJ2-7
CDR3 DNA: TGTGCCAGCAGCAGGGCTGACAGGGGGGTTACCTACGAGCAGTACTTC
CDR3 protein: CASSRADRGVTYEQYF

clone size: -
D gene: -
V gene: TRBV29-1
J gene: TRBJ1-1
CDR3 DNA: TGCAGCGTTGTAGAAGGGTCCGGGGGCCCTGAAGCTTTCTTT
CDR3 protein: CSVVEGSGGPEAFF

clone size: many
D gene: -
V gene: TRBV12-5
J gene: TRBJ1-1
CDR3 DNA: TGTGCTAGTGGTTTGGTAACGGGGGCGGGTTGGACTGAAGCTTTCTTT
CDR3 protein: CASGLVTGAGWTEAFF

clone size: -
D gene: -
V gene: TRBV18
J gene: TRBJ2-3
CDR3 DNA: TGTGCCAGCTCACTGTTGGATAGCACAGATACGCAGTATTTT
CDR3 protein: CASSLLDSTDTQYF

clone size: many
D gene: -
V gene: TRBV5-6
J gene: TRBJ1-5
CDR3 DNA: TGTGCCAGCAGCTTGGGGGTCAGCTCCGCGGGGCAGCCCCAGCATTTT
CDR3 protein: CASSLGVSSAGQPQHF

clone size: many
D gene: -
V gene: TRBV5-1
J gene: TRBJ2-2
CDR3 DNA: TGCGCCAGCAGCTTGGCGGGCCTGGAAAACACCGGGGAGCTGTTTTTT
CDR3 protein: CASSLAGLENTGELFF

clone size: many
D gene: -
V gene: TRBV7-9
J gene: TRBJ2-6
CDR3 DNA: TGTGCCAGCAGCCCCAGGGGGGGCTCTGCGGCCAACGTCCTGACTTTC
CDR3 protein: CASSPRGGSAANVLTF

clone size: many
D gene: TRBD2
V gene: TRBV28
J gene: TRBJ2-4
CDR3 DNA: TGTGCCAGCAGTTCCACCGGGAGGGCGGGCATTCAGTACTTC
CDR3 protein: CASSSTGRAGIQYF

clone size: many
D gene: -
V gene: TRBV4-1
J gene: TRBJ2-4
CDR3 DNA: TGCGCCAGCAGCCCCGCCGGGCTAGCCAAAAACATTCAGTACTTC
CDR3 protein: CASSPAGLAKNIQYF

clone size: many
D gene: TRBD1
V gene: TRBV30
J gene: TRBJ1-2
CDR3 DNA: TGTGCCTGGAGCGTCTCGCGGACAGGGGGTGGCTATGGCTACACCTTC
CDR3 protein: CAWSVSRTGGGYGYTF

clone size: few
D gene: TRBD1
V gene: TRBV18
J gene: TRBJ1-5
CDR3 DNA: TGTGCCAGCTCACGACAGGGGATTGATCAGCCCCAGCATTTT
CDR3 protein: CASSRQGIDQPQHF

clone size: many
D gene: -
V gene: TRBV28
J gene: TRBJ1-3
CDR3 DNA: TGTGCCAGCAGTTCCCCGGGACGGTTCTCTGGAAACACCATATATTTT
CDR3 protein: CASSSPGRFSGNTIYF

clone size: many
D gene: -
V gene: TRBV6-2/TRBV6-3
J gene: TRBJ2-3
CDR3 DNA: TGTGCCAGCAGTTTCGCGGCAGCGACTCGCACAGATACGCAGTATTTT
CDR3 protein: CASSFAAATRTDTQYF

clone size: many
D gene: TRBD1
V gene: TRBV18
J gene: TRBJ2-3
CDR3 DNA: TGTGCCAGCTCACCGGACAGGGGTTGGGCAGATACGCAGTATTTT
CDR3 protein: CASSPDRGWADTQYF

clone size: -
D gene: TRBD2
V gene: TRBV4-1
J gene: TRBJ2-4
CDR3 DNA: TGCGCCAGCAGCCAAGATCCGGGGGGGCCGGGAGGGAACATTCAGTACTTC
CDR3 protein: CASSQDPGGPGGNIQYF

clone size: many
D gene: TRBD1
V gene: TRBV5-6
J gene: TRBJ2-7
CDR3 DNA: TGTGCCAGCAGCGGCGGACAGGGGTTCAACGAGCAGTACTTC
CDR3 protein: CASSGGQGFNEQYF

clone size: few
D gene: TRBD2
V gene: TRBV12-3/TRBV12-4
J gene: TRBJ2-5
CDR3 DNA: TGTGCCAGCAGTAGGATAGCGGGAGGAGAGACCCAGTACTTC
CDR3 protein: CASSRIAGGETQYF

clone size: -
D gene: -
V gene: TRBV28
J gene: TRBJ1-3
CDR3 DNA: TGTGCCAGCAGTTTATTAACCGGGACAATAACTGGAAACACCATATATTTT
CDR3 protein: CASSLLTGTITGNTIYF

clone size: many
D gene: -
V gene: TRBV7-9
J gene: TRBJ2-3
CDR3 DNA: TGTGCCAGCAGACAGGCCCCAGATACGCAGTATTTT
CDR3 protein: CASRQAPDTQYF

clone size: many
D gene: -
V gene: TRBV10-3
J gene: TRBJ2-3
CDR3 DNA: TGTGCCATCAGTACCTCACTAGGTTCTAGCACAGATACGCAGTATTTT
CDR3 protein: CAISTSLGSSTDTQYF

clone size: -
D gene: -
V gene: TRBV12-3/TRBV12-4
J gene: TRBJ1-3
CDR3 DNA: TGTGCCAGCAGTTTGGCCCCGGCAGGGCGGGTCATATATTTT
CDR3 protein: CASSLAPAGRVIYF

clone size: -
D gene: -
V gene: TRBV18
J gene: TRBJ1-1
CDR3 DNA: TGTGCCAGCTCGGCCAACGCTAACACTGAAGCTTTCTTT
CDR3 protein: CASSANANTEAFF

clone size: many
D gene: TRBD2
V gene: TRBV20-1
J gene: TRBJ2-7
CDR3 DNA: TGCAGTGCTAGAGATCCAGCGGGAGGCTCCTACGAGCAGTACTTC
CDR3 protein: CSARDPAGGSYEQYF

clone size: many
D gene: TRBD1
V gene: TRBV28
J gene: TRBJ1-5
CDR3 DNA: TGTGCCAGCACGTACACAGGGGCTTTCAATCAGCCCCAGCATTTT
CDR3 protein: CASTYTGAFNQPQHF

clone size: many
D gene: -
V gene: TRBV28
J gene: TRBJ1-6
CDR3 DNA: TGTGCCAGCAGTTTATCCAGGGAGGAGGCACCCCTCCACTTT
CDR3 protein: CASSLSREEAPLHF

clone size: many
D gene: -
V gene: TRBV12-3/TRBV12-4
J gene: TRBJ2-1
CDR3 DNA: TGTGCCAGCAATCCGACGGGAGTTCACAATGAGCAGTTCTTC
CDR3 protein: CASNPTGVHNEQFF

clone size: many
D gene: -
V gene: TRBV2
J gene: TRBJ1-2
CDR3 DNA: TGTGCCAGCATGCCCTATGGCTACACCTTC
CDR3 protein: CASMPYGYTF

clone size: many
D gene: -
V gene: TRBV11-2
J gene: TRBJ2-1
CDR3 DNA: TGTGCCAGCAGCTTAGTTCCGGGGAATGAGCAGTTCTTC
CDR3 protein: CASSLVPGNEQFF

clone size: many
D gene: -
V gene: TRBV7-9
J gene: TRBJ1-1
CDR3 DNA: TGTGCCAGCAGCTTAGGCGGGGACACTGAAGCTTTCTTT
CDR3 protein: CASSLGGDTEAFF

clone size: -
D gene: -
V gene: TRBV18
J gene: TRBJ1-6
CDR3 DNA: TGTGCCAGCTCACCGGCAGGGATGGGTAATTCACCCCTCCACTTT
CDR3 protein: CASSPAGMGNSPLHF

clone size: -
D gene: -
V gene: TRBV15
J gene: TRBJ2-3
CDR3 DNA: TGTGCCACCAGCAGCCCCGGGACATTTTCCACAGATACGCAGTATTTT
CDR3 protein: CATSSPGTFSTDTQYF

clone size: many
D gene: -
V gene: TRBV12-3/TRBV12-4
J gene: TRBJ2-1
CDR3 DNA: TGTGCCAGCAGTTTATGGGGGAGAAACGACAATGAGCAGTTCTTC
CDR3 protein: CASSLWGRNDNEQFF

clone size: -
D gene: -
V gene: TRBV30
J gene: TRBJ1-1
CDR3 DNA: TGTGCCTGGACCAGCCAAGTAGGCACTGAAGCTTTCTTT
CDR3 protein: CAWTSQVGTEAFF

clone size: -
D gene: TRBD2
V gene: TRBV28
J gene: TRBJ2-7
CDR3 DNA: TGTGCCAGCAGTTTGGGAGGGGAGTGGGAGCAGTACTTC
CDR3 protein: CASSLGGEWEQYF

clone size: -
D gene: -
V gene: TRBV6-1
J gene: TRBJ2-7
CDR3 DNA: TGTGCCAGCAGTCAAACCGGGACGGCCTACGAGCAGTACTTC
CDR3 protein: CASSQTGTAYEQYF

clone size: -
D gene: -
V gene: TRBV27
J gene: TRBJ1-1
CDR3 DNA: TGTGCCAGCAGTTTCAGGGGCGTCGCTGAAGCTTTCTTT
CDR3 protein: CASSFRGVAEAFF